Relative to its sample, the clone carrying this T cell receptor beta chain is medium-sized. This CDR3 is 15 amino acids long. V was clipped by 0 bases and J by 3 bases, with 10 bases between them. Germline V lookup: CDR1 SGHRS, CDR2 YFSETQ. In TCRdb, the 5' RACE reads were re-called with MiXCR into one record per CDR3 protein. This sample has approximately 53,000 distinct CDR3 sequences; 25% to 30% occur once, and the top ten carry under 3.5%. This TCR was recovered from a female donor with breast cancer. The sequencing sample was made of tumor-infiltrating memory CD4+ T cells sorted from the breast tumor. Specified subset: memory CD4+ T cells, CD4+CD45RO+CD25-. V gene TRBV5-1 combines with J gene TRBJ2-1; a possible D gene is TRBD2 (6 bases). CDR3 sequence reads: CASSLAGSDYNEQFF. As DNA, the CDR3 is TGCGCCAGCAGCTTGGCCGGGAGTGACTACAATGAGCAGTTCTTC. Looking up the rest from reference TRBV5-1 and TRBJ2-1 gives the full variable domain: KAGVTQTPRYLIKTRGQQVTLSCSPISGHRSVSWYQQTPGQGLQFLFEYFSETQRNKGNFPGRFSGRQFSNSRSEMNVSTLELGDSALYLCASSLAGSDYNEQFFGPGTRLTVL.